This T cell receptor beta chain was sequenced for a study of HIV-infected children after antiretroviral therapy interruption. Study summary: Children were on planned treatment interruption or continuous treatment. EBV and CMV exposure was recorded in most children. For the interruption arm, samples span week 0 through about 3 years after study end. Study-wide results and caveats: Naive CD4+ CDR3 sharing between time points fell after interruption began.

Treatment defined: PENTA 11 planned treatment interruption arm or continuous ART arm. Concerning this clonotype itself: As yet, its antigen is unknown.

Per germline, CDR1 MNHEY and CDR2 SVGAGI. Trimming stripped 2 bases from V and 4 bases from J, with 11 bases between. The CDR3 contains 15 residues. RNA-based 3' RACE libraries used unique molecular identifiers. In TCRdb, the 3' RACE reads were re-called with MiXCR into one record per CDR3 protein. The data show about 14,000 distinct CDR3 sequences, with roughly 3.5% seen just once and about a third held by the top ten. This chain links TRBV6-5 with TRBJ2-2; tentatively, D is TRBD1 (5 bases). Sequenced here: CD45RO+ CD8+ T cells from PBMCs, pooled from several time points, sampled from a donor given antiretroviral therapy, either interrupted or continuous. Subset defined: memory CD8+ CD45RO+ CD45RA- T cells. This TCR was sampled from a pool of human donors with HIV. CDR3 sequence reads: CASSYQTVATGELFF. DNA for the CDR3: TGTGCCAGCAGTTACCAGACAGTGGCCACCGGGGAGCTGTTTTTT.